The clone carrying this TCR beta chain showed up just once. Authors' processing steps: Quantification of nucleated cells was approximated via reference gene primer amplification. Assay used: immunoSEQ multiplex PCR; TCRdb lists only in-frame clones, some missing. The D gene and trimming were derived from the DNA, and the V and J assignments and clone size from that table. The sample lists roughly 220,000 clones, roughly 88% occurring once. This sample is drawn from a study of blood T cell repertoires in COVID-19. Trimming removed 3 bases from V and 1 base from J, with 10 bases in between. From germline, CDR1 is LGHDT and CDR2 YNNKEL (reference sequence). CDR3 length equals 15 residues.

This chain connects TRBV3-1 (or the pseudogene TRBV3-2) to TRBJ2-4, with D possibly TRBD2 on 5 matching bases. The receptor's source is a woman between 50 and 59 years old with acute COVID-19. The material sequenced was PBMCs or T cells enriched from blood (not recorded which). The CDR3 sequence is CASSQPGMAKNIQYF. Here the CDR3 DNA reads TGTGCCAGCAGCCAGCCGGGAATGGCCAAAAACATTCAGTACTTC.